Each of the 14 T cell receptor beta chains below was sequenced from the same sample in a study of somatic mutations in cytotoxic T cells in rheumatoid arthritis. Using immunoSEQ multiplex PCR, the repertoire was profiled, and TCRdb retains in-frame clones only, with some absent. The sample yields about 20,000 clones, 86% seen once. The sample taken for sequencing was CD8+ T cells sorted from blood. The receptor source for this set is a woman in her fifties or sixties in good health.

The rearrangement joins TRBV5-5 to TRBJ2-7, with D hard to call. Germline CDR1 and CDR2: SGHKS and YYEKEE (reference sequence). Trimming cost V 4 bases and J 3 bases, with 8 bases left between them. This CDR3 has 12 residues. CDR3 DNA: TGTGCCAGCAGCCCCCAGAACTACGAGCAGTACGTC. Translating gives CASSPQNYEQYV.

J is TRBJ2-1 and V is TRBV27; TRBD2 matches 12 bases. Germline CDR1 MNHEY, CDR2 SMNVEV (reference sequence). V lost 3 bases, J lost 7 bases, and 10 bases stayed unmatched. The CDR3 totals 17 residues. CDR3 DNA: TGTGCCAGCAGTTTTGCCCTAGCGGGGGGGCCGGGGAATGAGCAGTTCTTC. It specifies CASSFALAGGPGNEQFF.

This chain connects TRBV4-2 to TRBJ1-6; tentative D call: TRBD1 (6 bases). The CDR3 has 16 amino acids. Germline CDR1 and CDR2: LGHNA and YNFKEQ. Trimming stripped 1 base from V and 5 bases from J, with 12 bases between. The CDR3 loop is CASSQVTDSHNSPLHF. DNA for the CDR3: TGTGCCAGCAGCCAAGTGACGGACAGCCATAATTCACCCCTCCACTTT.

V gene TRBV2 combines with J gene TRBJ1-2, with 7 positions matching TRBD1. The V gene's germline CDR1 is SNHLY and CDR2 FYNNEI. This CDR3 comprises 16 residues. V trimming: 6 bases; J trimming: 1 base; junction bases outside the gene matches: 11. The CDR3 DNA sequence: TGTGCCAGCAGCTCAAAGGGACAGTCTGTTAACTATGGCTACACCTTC. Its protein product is CASSSKGQSVNYGYTF.

CDR3 nucleotides: TGTGCCAGCAGCGTCTTGGGCGGGGGGGGCACAGATACGCAGTATTTT. Protein sequence: CASSVLGGGGTDTQYF. The chain uses TRBV9 and TRBJ2-3, with TRBD2 matching over 9 bases. V shed 2 bases, J shed 1 base, and the junction held 5 bases outside the gene matches. Germline V gives CDR1 SGDLS, CDR2 YYNGEE. This CDR3 spans 16 amino acids.

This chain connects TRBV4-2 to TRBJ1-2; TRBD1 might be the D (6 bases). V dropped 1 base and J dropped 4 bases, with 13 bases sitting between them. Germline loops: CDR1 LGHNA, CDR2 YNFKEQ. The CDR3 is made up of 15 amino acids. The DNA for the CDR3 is TGTGCCAGCAGCCAAGGGGGGCCAGCTTTCTATGGCTACACCTTC. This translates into CASSQGGPAFYGYTF.

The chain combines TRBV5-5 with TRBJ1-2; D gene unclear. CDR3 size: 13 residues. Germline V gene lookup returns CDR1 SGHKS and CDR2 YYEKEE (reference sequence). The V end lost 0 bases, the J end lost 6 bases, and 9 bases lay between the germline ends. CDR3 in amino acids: CASSLGGRDGYTF. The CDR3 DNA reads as TGTGCCAGCAGCTTGGGAGGGAGAGATGGCTACACCTTC.

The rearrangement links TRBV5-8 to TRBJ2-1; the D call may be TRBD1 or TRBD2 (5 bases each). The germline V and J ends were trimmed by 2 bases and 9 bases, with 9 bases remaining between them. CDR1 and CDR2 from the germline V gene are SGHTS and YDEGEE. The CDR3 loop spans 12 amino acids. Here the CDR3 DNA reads TGTGCCAGCAGCTTCAGAGGGACTGAGCAGTTCTTC. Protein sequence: CASSFRGTEQFF.

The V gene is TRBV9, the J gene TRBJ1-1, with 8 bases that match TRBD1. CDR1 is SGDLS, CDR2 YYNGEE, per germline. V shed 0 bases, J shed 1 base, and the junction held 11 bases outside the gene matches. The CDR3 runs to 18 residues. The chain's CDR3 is CASSVASGATGENTEAFF. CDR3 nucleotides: TGTGCCAGCAGCGTAGCAAGTGGGGCGACAGGGGAGAACACTGAAGCTTTCTTT.

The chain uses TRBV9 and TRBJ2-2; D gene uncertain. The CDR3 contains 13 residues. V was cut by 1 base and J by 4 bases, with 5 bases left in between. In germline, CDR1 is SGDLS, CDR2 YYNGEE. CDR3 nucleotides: TGTGCCAGCAGCGTACTGGTCACCGGGGAGCTGTTTTTT. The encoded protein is CASSVLVTGELFF.

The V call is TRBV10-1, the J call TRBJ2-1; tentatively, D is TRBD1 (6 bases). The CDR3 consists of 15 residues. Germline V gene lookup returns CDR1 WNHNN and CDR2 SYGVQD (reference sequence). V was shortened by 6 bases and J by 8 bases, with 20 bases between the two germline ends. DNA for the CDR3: TGCGCCAGCAGCGGGAACGAGATACAGGGTGATGAGCAGTTCTTC. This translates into CASSGNEIQGDEQFF.

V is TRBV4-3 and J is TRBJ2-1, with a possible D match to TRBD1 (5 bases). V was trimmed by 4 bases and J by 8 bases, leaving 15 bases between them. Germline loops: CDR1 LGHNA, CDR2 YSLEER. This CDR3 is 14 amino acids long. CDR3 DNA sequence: TGCGCCAGCAGCCCCTACGGACAAACCGATGAGCAGTTCTTC. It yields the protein CASSPYGQTDEQFF.

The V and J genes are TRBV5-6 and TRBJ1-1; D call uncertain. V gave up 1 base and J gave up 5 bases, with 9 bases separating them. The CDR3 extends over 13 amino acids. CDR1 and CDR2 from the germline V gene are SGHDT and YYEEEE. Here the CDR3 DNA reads TGTGCCAGCAGCTTGAACGGGTTAACTGAAGCTTTCTTT. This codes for CASSLNGLTEAFF. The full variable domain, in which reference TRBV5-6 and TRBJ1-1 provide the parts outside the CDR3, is DAGVTQSPTHLIKTRGQQVTLRCSPKSGHDTVSWYQQALGQGPQFIFQYYEEEERQRGNFPDRFSGHQFPNYSSELNVNALLLGDSALYLCASSLNGLTEAFFGQGTRLTVV.

CDR3 sequence (DNA): TGTGCCAGCAGCTTAGAGAGAGGAGAGACCCAGTACTTC. Its translation is CASSLERGETQYF. The chain combines TRBV11-1 with TRBJ2-5; D is uncertain. Per germline, CDR1 SGHAT and CDR2 FQDESV (reference sequence). The CDR3 extends over 13 amino acids. Trimming shortened V by 1 base and J by 4 bases, and 7 bases separated the two germline ends. The full variable domain, in which reference TRBV11-1 and TRBJ2-5 provide the parts outside the CDR3, is EAEVAQSPRYKITEKSQAVAFWCDPISGHATLYWYRQILGQGPELLVQFQDESVVDDSQLPKDRFSAERLKGVDSTLKIQPAELGDSAMYLCASSLERGETQYFGPGTRLLVL.